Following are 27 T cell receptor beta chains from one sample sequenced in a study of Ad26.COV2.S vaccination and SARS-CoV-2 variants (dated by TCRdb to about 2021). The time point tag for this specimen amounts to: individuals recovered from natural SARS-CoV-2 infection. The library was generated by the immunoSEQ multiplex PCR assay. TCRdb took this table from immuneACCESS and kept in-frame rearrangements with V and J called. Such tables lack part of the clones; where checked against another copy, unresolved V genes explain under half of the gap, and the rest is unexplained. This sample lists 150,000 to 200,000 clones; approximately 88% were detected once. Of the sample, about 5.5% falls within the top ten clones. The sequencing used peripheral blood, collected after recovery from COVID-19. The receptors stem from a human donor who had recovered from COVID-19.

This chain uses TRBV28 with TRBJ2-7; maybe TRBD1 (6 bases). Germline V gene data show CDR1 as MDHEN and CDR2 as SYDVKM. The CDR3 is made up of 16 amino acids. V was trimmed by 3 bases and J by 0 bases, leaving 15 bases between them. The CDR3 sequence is CASSLIGTPSSYEQYF. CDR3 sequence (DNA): TGTGCCAGCAGTTTGATCGGGACACCGAGCTCCTACGAGCAGTACTTC.

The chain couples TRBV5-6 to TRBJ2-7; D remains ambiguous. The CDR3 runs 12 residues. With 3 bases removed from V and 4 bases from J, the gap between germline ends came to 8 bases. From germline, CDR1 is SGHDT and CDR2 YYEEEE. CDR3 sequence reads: CASSSEGYEQYF. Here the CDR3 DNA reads TGTGCCAGCAGCTCCGAAGGTTACGAGCAGTACTTC.

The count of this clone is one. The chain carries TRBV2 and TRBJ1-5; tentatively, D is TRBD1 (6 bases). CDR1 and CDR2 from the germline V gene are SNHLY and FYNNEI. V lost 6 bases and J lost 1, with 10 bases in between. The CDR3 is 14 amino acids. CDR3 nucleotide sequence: TGTGCCAGCAGGTGGGGGCGCAGCAATCAGCCCCAGCATTTT. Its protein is CASRWGRSNQPQHF.

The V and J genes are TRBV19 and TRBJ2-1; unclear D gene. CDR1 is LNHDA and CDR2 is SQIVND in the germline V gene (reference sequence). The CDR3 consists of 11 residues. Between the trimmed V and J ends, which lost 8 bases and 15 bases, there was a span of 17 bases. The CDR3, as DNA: TGTGCCAGTCGAACGGAGAATCGGCGGTTCTTC. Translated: CASRTENRRFF.

CDR3 loop: CASRSGAVGEQFF. The CDR3 nucleotides read TGTGCCAGCAGATCCGGGGCGGTGGGTGAGCAGTTCTTC. This chain connects TRBV2 to TRBJ2-1; D may be TRBD1 or TRBD2 (5 bases each). V was trimmed by 6 bases and J by 9 bases, leaving 15 bases between them. The germline CDR1 and CDR2 sequences are SNHLY and FYNNEI. This CDR3 has 13 residues.

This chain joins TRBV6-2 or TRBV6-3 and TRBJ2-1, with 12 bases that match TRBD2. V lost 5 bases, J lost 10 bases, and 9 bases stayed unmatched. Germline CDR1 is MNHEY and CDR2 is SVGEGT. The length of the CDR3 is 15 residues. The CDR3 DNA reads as TGTGCCAGCAGTCGAGGGGGACTAGCGGGCGGCGAGCAGTTCTTC. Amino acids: CASSRGGLAGGEQFF.

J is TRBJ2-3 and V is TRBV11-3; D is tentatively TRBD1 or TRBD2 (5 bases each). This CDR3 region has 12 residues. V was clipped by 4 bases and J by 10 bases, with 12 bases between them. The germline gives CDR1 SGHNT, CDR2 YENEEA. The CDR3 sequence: CASSSDRGAQYF. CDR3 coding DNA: TGTGCCAGCAGCTCGGATCGAGGGGCGCAGTATTTT. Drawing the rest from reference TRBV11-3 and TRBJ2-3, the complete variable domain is EAGVVQSPRYKIIEKKQPVAFWCNPISGHNTLYWYLQNLGQGPELLIRYENEEAVDDSQLPKDRFSAERLKGVDSTLKIQPAELGDSAVYLCASSSDRGAQYFGPGTRLTVL.

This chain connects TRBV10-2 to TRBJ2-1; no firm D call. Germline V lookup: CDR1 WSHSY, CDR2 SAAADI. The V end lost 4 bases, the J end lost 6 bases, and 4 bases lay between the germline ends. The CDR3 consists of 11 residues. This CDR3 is CASSGSNEQFF. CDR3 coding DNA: TGCGCCAGCAGTGGGTCCAATGAGCAGTTCTTC.

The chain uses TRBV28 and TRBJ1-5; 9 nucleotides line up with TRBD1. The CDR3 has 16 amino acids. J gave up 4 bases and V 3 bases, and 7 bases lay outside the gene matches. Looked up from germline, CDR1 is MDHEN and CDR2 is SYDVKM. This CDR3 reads CASSLGGQGRNQPQHF. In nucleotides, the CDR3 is TGTGCCAGCAGTTTGGGTGGACAGGGGCGGAATCAGCCCCAGCATTTT.

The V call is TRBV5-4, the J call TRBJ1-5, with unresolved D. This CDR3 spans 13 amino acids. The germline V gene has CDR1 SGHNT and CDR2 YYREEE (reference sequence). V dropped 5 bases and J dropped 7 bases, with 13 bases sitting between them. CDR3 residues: CASSYNPSQPQHF. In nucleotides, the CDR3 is TGTGCCAGCAGTTACAACCCATCCCAGCCCCAGCATTTT.

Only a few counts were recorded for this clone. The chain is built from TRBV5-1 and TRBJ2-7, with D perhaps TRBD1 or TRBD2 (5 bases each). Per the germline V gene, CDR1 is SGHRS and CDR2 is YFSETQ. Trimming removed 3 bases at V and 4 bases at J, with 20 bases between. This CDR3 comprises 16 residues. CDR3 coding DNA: TGCGCCAGCAGCTCGTTCGGGGCAGGGCAGCAGTACGAGCAGTACTTC. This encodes CASSSFGAGQQYEQYF.

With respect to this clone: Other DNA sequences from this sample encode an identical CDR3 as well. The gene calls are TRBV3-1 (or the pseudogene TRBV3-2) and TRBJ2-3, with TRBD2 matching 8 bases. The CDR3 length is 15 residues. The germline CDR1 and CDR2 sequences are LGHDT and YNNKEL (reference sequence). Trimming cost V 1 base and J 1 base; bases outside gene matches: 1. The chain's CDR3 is CASSQATSGTDTQYF. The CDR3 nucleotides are TGTGCCAGCAGCCAAGCGACTAGCGGCACAGATACGCAGTATTTT.

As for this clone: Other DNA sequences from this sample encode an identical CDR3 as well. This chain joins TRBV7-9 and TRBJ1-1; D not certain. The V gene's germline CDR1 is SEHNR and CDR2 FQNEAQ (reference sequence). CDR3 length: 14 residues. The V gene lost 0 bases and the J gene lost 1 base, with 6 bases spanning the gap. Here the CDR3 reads CASSLARENTEAFF. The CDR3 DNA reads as TGTGCCAGCAGCTTAGCGAGAGAGAACACTGAAGCTTTCTTT.

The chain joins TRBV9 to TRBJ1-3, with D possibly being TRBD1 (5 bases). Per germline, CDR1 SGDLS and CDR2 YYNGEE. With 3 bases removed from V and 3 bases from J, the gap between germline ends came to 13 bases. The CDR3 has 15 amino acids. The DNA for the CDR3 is TGTGCCAGCAGCGCCGTTGGGGGGGTTGGAAACACCATATATTTT. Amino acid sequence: CASSAVGGVGNTIYF.

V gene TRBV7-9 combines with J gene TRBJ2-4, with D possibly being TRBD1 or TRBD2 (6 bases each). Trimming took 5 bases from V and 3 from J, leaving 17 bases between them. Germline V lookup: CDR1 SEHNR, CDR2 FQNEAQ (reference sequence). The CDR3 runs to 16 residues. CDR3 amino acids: CASSPGGLVIKNIQYF. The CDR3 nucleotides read TGTGCCAGCAGCCCCGGGGGCCTTGTTATCAAAAACATTCAGTACTTC.

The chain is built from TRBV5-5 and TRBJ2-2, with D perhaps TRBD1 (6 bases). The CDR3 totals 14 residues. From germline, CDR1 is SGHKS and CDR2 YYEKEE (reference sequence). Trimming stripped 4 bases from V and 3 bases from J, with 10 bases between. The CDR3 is CASSLDRYTGELFF. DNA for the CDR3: TGTGCCAGCAGCCTGGACAGATACACCGGGGAGCTGTTTTTT.

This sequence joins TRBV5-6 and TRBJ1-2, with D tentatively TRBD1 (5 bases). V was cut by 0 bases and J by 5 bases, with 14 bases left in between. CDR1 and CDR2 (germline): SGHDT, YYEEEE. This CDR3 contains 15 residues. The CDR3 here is CASSLVGGSGYGYTF. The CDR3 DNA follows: TGTGCCAGCAGCTTGGTTGGGGGTTCAGGGTATGGCTACACCTTC. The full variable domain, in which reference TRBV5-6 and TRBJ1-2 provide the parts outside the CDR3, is DAGVTQSPTHLIKTRGQQVTLRCSPKSGHDTVSWYQQALGQGPQFIFQYYEEEERQRGNFPDRFSGHQFPNYSSELNVNALLLGDSALYLCASSLVGGSGYGYTFGSGTRLTVV.

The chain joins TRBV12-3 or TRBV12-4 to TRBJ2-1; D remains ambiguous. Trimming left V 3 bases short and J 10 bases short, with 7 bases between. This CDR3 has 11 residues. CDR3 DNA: TGTGCCAGCAGTTTGATCGGCGAGCAGTTCTTC. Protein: CASSLIGEQFF.

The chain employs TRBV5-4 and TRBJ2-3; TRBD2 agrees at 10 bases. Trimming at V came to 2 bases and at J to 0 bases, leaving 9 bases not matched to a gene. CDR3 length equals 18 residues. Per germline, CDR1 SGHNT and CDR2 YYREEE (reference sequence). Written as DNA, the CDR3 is TGTGCCAGCAGCTTAGGACTAGCGGTTTGGACTAGCACAGATACGCAGTATTTT. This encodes CASSLGLAVWTSTDTQYF.

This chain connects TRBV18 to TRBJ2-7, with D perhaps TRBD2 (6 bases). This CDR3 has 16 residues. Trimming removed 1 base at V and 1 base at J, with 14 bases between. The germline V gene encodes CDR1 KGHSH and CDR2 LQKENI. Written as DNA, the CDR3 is TGTGCCAGCTCACCACAGAGTAGCGGTTCATCCTACGAGCAGTACTTC. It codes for CASSPQSSGSSYEQYF.

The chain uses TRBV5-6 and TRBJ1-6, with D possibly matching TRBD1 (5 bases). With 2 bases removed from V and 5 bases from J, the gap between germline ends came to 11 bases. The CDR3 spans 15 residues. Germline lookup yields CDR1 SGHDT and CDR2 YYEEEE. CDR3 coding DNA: TGTGCCAGCAGCTTACCAGGGTCGGATAATTCACCCCTCCACTTT. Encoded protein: CASSLPGSDNSPLHF.

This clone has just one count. CDR3 DNA: TGTGCCAGCAACAAAGACAGGAATTCACCCCTCCACTTT. Translated: CASNKDRNSPLHF. The chain couples TRBV7-2 to TRBJ1-6, with D possibly being TRBD1 (6 bases). CDR3 length: 13 amino acids. Germline CDR1 SGHTA, CDR2 FQGNSA. V was trimmed by 7 bases and J by 7 bases, leaving 11 bases between them.

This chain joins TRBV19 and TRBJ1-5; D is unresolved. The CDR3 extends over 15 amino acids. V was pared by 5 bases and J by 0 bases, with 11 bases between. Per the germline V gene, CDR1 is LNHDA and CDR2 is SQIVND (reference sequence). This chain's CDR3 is CASSGRLYSNQPQHF. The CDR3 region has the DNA TGTGCCAGTAGTGGCAGACTATATAGCAATCAGCCCCAGCATTTT.

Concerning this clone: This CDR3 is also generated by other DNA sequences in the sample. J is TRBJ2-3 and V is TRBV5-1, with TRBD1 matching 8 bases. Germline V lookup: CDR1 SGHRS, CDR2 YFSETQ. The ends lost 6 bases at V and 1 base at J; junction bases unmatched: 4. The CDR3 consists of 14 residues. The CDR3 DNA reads TGCGCCAGCACCAGGGGGCAGGGCACAGATACGCAGTATTTT. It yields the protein CASTRGQGTDTQYF.

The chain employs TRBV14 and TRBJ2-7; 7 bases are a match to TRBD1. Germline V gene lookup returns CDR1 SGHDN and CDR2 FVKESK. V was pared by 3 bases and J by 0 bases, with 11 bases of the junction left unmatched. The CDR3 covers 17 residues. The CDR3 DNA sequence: TGTGCCAGCAGCCAGCTAAGTTCCGGGACAGTCTCCTACGAGCAGTACTTC. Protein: CASSQLSSGTVSYEQYF.

As DNA, the CDR3 is TGTGCCAGCAGTGAAGCCTACGGAGGGTCCTCTGGAAACACCATATATTTT. Translated: CASSEAYGGSSGNTIYF. The chain recombines TRBV6-1 with TRBJ1-3, with D unresolved. Looked up from germline, CDR1 is MNHNS and CDR2 is SASEGT. V lost 0 bases, J lost 0 bases, and 12 bases lay in between. The CDR3 covers 17 residues.

In nucleotides, the CDR3 is TGTGCCAGCAGCTCCCGGACGGGGGGCCTTGGCACAGATACGCAGTATTTT. This translates into CASSSRTGGLGTDTQYF. This sequence joins TRBV9 and TRBJ2-3, with D possibly being TRBD2 (7 bases). CDR1 and CDR2 (germline): SGDLS, YYNGEE. The CDR3 totals 17 residues. Deletions cut 4 bases from V and 1 base from J, with 19 bases between. Supplemented by reference TRBV9 and TRBJ2-3, the full variable domain reads DSGVTQTPKHLITATGQRVTLRCSPRSGDLSVYWYQQSLDQGLQFLIQYYNGEERAKGNILERFSAQQFPDLHSELNLSSLELGDSALYFCASSSRTGGLGTDTQYFGPGTRLTVL.